A single sample is the source of the 12 T cell receptor beta chains below, sequenced in a study of blood T cell repertoires in COVID-19 (dated by TCRdb to about 2020). Libraries were prepared through the immunoSEQ multiplex PCR assay. Held by TCRdb, this immuneACCESS table contains in-frame sequences only and omits some clones. Under half of the omission traces to an unresolved V gene where checked; the cause of the rest is unknown. This sample comprises a few hundred thousand clones, 88% of them detected only once. About 14% of the sample goes to the ten largest clones. Sequenced material: PBMCs or T cells enriched from blood (not recorded which). These receptor sequences come from a woman in her forties or fifties with acute COVID-19.

The chain uses TRBV7-8 and TRBJ1-6, with 8 bases that match TRBD1. The CDR3 is 15 amino acids. Trimming removed 3 bases from V and 7 bases from J; junction bases left unmatched: 5. The V gene's germline CDR1 is SGHVS and CDR2 FQNEAQ. As DNA, the CDR3 is TGTGCCAGCAGCTTGACAGGGGTCCTCAATTCACCCCTCCACTTT. Its protein product is CASSLTGVLNSPLHF.

This chain uses TRBV29-1 with TRBJ2-7, with 9 bases that match TRBD2. The CDR3 is 14 amino acids. Germline CDR1 is SQVTM and CDR2 is ANQGSEA. V shed 5 bases and J 1 base; nucleotides not matched to a gene: 6. CDR3 nucleotide sequence: TGCAGCGTTTGGAGCGGGAGGTTTTCCTACGAGCAGTACTTC. It encodes CSVWSGRFSYEQYF.

The rearrangement joins TRBV27 to TRBJ2-7, with D unclear. CDR1 MNHEY and CDR2 SMNVEV come from the germline V gene (reference sequence). The CDR3 runs 11 residues. Between the trimmed V and J ends, which lost 5 bases and 1 base, there was a span of 3 bases. In DNA, the CDR3 is TGTGCCAGCAGTACTTCCTACGAGCAGTACTTC. This codes for CASSTSYEQYF.

This rearrangement joins TRBV28 to TRBJ1-6, with 8 bases identical to TRBD1. J gave up 5 bases and V 6 bases, and 3 bases lay outside the gene matches. Germline V gives CDR1 MDHEN, CDR2 SYDVKM. The CDR3 spans 14 residues. The DNA for the CDR3 is TGTGCCAGCAGGGAGGACAGGGATAATTCACCCCTCCACTTT. It translates to CASREDRDNSPLHF. The full variable domain, completed using reference TRBV28 and TRBJ1-6, is DVKVTQSSRYLVKRTGEKVFLECVQDMDHENMFWYRQDPGLGLRLIYFSYDVKMKEKGDIPEGYSVSREKKERFSLILESASTNQTSMYLCASREDRDNSPLHFGNGTRLTVT.

This rearrangement joins TRBV19 to TRBJ2-1; TRBD2 agrees at 13 bases. V dropped 1 base and J dropped 12; count of bases not matched to a gene: 9. This CDR3 has 16 residues. The V gene's germline CDR1 is LNHDA and CDR2 SQIVND (reference sequence). Written as DNA, the CDR3 is TGTGCCAGTAGTATAGTGGGCCGGACTAGCGGGAGTGGGCAGTTCTTC. This sequence encodes CASSIVGRTSGSGQFF.

The chain joins TRBV11-2 to TRBJ2-7; 9 nucleotides align to TRBD2. Germline V gene sequence: CDR1 SGHAT, CDR2 FQNNGV. The trim removed 5 bases at V and 8 bases at J, leaving 16 bases unmatched. The CDR3 runs 16 residues. CDR3 sequence reads: CASSPRLTSGRGKQYF. The CDR3 DNA sequence: TGTGCCAGCAGCCCCCGGTTGACTAGCGGCCGGGGGAAGCAGTACTTC.

The chain uses TRBV29-1 and TRBJ2-7; D is undetermined. In germline, CDR1 is SQVTM, CDR2 ANQGSEA. Trimming removed 7 bases at V and 3 bases at J, with 10 bases between. The CDR3 spans 11 residues. The CDR3 DNA reads TGCAGCGGTACACGTGACTACGAGCAGTACTTC. This translates into CSGTRDYEQYF.

This clone showed up just once. V usage is TRBV3-1 (or the pseudogene TRBV3-2) and J usage is TRBJ2-3, with no clear D. This CDR3 region has 16 residues. Germline values: CDR1 LGHDT, CDR2 YNNKEL (reference sequence). V was trimmed by 7 bases and J by 11 bases, leaving 28 bases between them. In nucleotides, the CDR3 is TGTGCCAGCACCCCCCCGTACAGACACTCATTCGGTAGGCAGTATTTT. This encodes CASTPPYRHSFGRQYF.

The gene calls are TRBV6-2 or TRBV6-3 and TRBJ1-2; the D gene is possibly TRBD1 (6 bases). The CDR3 is made up of 17 amino acids. The V and J ends lost 0 bases and 8 bases respectively, with 22 bases between them. From germline, CDR1 is MNHEY and CDR2 SVGEGT. CDR3 sequence (DNA): TGTGCCAGCAGTTACTCGATTTTTGGGACACTGTTCGGAGGCTACACCTTC. Amino acids: CASSYSIFGTLFGGYTF.

The gene calls are TRBV5-1 and TRBJ2-2; TRBD1 is a possible D gene (5 bases). The CDR3 runs 15 residues. V was trimmed by 1 base and J by 0 bases, leaving 7 bases between them. Germline V gives CDR1 SGHRS, CDR2 YFSETQ. The CDR3, as DNA: TGCGCCAGCAGCTTGAACAGGTCGAACACCGGGGAGCTGTTTTTT. Protein sequence: CASSLNRSNTGELFF.

Comments on this clone: A read error may produce the germline difference seen at one junction end. The chain uses TRBV28 and TRBJ2-7; the match to TRBD2 covers 8 bases. Looked up from germline, CDR1 is MDHEN and CDR2 is SYDVKM. The CDR3 runs to 12 residues. The CDR3 protein is CASSFPGTSGTF. CDR3 coding DNA: TGTGCCAGCAGTTTCCCCGGAACTAGCGGAACCTTC.

This clone came up a few times. J is TRBJ2-5 and V is TRBV20-1, with a weak D call TRBD1 (5 bases). V was shortened by 3 bases and J by 4 bases, with 12 bases between the two germline ends. The CDR3 totals 13 residues. CDR1 is DFQATT, CDR2 SNEGSKA, per germline (reference sequence). CDR3 coding DNA: TGCAGTGCTAGTCGCCAGGGTGTAGAGACCCAGTACTTC. It specifies CSASRQGVETQYF.